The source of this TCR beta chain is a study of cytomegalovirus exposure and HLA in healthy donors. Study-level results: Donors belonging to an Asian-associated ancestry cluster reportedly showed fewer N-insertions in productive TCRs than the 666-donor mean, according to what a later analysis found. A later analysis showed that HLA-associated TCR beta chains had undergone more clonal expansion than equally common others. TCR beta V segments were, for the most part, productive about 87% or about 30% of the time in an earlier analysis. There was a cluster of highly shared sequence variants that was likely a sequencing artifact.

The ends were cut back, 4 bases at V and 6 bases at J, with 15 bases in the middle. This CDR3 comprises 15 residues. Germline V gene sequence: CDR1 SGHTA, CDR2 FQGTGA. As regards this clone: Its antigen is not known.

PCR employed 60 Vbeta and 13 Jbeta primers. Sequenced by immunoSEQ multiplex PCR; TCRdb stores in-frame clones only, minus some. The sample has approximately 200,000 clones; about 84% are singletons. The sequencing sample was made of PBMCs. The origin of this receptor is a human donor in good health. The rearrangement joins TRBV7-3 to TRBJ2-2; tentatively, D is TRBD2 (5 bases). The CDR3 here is CASSYYPGSAGELFF. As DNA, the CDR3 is TGTGCCAGCAGCTACTACCCGGGGTCGGCCGGGGAGCTGTTTTTT.